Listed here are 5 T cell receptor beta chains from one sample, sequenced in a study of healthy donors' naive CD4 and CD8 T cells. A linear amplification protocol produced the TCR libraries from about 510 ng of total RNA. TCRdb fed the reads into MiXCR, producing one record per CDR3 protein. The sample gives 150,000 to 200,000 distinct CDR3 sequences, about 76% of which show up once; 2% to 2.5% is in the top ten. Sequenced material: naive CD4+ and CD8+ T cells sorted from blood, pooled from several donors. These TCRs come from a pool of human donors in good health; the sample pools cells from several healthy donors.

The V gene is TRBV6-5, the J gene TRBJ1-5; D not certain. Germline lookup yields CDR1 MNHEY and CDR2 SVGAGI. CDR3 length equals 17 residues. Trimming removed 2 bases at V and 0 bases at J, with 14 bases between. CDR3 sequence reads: CASSYRRPIYSNQPQHF. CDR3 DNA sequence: TGTGCCAGCAGTTACAGACGACCAATATATAGCAATCAGCCCCAGCATTTT.

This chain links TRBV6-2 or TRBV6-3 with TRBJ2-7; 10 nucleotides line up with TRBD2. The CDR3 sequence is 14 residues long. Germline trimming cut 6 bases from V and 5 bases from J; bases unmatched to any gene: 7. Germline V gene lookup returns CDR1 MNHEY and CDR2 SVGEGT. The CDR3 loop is CASSRLAGVDEQYV. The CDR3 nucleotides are TGTGCCAGCAGCCGACTAGCGGGTGTCGACGAGCAGTACGTC.

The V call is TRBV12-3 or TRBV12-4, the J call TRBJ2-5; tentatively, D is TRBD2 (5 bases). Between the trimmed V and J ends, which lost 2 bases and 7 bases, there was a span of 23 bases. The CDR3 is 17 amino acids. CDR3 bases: TGTGCCAGCAGTTTAAACCACCCCGGGCTTGACGGAGGGACCCAGTACTTC. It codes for CASSLNHPGLDGGTQYF.

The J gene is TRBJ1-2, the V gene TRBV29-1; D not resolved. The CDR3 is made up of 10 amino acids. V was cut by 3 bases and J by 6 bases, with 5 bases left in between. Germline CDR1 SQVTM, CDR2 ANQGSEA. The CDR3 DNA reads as TGCAGCGTTGATACGGATGGCTACACCTTC. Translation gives CSVDTDGYTF.

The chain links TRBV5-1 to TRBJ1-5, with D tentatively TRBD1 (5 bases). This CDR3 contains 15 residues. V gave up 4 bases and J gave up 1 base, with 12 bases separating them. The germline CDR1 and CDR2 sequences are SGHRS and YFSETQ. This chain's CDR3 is CASSPGYGSNQPQHF. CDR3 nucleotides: TGCGCCAGCAGCCCAGGGTACGGAAGCAATCAGCCCCAGCATTTT.